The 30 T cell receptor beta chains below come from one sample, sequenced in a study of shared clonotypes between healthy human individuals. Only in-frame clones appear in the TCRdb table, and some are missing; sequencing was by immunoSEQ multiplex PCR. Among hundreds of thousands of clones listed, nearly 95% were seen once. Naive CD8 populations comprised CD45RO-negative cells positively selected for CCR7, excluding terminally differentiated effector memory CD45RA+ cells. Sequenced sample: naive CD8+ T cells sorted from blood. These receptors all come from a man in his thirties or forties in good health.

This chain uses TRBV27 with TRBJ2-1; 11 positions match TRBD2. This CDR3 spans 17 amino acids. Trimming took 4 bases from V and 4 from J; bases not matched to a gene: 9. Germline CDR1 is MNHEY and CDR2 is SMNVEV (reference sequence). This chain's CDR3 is CASSSLERLAGYNEQFF. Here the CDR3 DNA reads TGTGCCAGCAGTTCCCTTGAGAGACTAGCGGGATACAATGAGCAGTTCTTC.

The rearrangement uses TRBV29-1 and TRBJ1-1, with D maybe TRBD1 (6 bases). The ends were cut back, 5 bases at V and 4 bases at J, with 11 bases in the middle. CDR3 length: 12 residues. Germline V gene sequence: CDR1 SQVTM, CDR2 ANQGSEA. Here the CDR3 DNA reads TGCAGCGTTTACGGACAGAGCACTGAAGCTTTCTTT. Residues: CSVYGQSTEAFF.

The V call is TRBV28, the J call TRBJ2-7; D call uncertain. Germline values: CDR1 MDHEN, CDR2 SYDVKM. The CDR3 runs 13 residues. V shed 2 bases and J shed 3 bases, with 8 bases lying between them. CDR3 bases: TGTGCCAGCAGTTTAGCGGCCAGCTACGAGCAGTACTTC. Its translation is CASSLAASYEQYF. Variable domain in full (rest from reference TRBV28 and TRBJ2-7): DVKVTQSSRYLVKRTGEKVFLECVQDMDHENMFWYRQDPGLGLRLIYFSYDVKMKEKGDIPEGYSVSREKKERFSLILESASTNQTSMYLCASSLAASYEQYFGPGTRLTVT.

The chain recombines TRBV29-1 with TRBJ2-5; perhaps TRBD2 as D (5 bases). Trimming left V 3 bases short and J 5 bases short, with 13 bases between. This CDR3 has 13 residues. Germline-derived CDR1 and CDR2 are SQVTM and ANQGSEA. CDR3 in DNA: TGCAGCGTTGACCCGGGGAGTGGGGAGACCCAGTACTTC. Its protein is CSVDPGSGETQYF.

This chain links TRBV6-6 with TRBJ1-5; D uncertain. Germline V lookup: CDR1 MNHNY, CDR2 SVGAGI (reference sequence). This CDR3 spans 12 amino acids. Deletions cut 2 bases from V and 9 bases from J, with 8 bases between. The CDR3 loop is CASSYGDWPQHF. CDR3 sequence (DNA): TGTGCCAGCAGTTACGGTGATTGGCCCCAGCATTTT.

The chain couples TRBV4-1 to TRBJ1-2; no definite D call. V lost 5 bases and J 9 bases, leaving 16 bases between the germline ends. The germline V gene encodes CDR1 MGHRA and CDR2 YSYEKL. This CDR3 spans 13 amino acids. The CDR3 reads CASSLTPWDRYTF. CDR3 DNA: TGCGCCAGCAGCTTAACCCCCTGGGATCGCTACACCTTC.

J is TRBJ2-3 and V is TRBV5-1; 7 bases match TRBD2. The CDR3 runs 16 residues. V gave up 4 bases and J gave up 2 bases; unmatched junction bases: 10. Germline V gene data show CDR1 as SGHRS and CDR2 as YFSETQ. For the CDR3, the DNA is TGCGCCAGCAGCCAGTACGGGAGGAGGGCCACAGATACGCAGTATTTT. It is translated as CASSQYGRRATDTQYF.

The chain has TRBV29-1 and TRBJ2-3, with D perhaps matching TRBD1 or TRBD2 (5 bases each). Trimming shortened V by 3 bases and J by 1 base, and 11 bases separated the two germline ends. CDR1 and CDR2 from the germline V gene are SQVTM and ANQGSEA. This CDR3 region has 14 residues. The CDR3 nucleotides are TGCAGCGTTGAGGATAGGGACGGCACAGATACGCAGTATTTT. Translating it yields CSVEDRDGTDTQYF.

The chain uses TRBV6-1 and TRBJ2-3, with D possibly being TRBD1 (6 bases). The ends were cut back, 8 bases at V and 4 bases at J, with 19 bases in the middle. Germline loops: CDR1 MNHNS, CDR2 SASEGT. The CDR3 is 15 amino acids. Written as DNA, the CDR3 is TGTGCCAGCGGAGGCGAATGGGGGCCCTCAGATACGCAGTATTTT. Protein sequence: CASGGEWGPSDTQYF.

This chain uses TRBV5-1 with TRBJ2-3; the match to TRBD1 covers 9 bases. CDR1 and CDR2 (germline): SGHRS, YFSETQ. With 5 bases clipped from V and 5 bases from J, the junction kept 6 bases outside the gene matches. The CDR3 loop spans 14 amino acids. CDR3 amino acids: CASRTGQGLDTQYF. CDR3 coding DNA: TGCGCCAGCAGAACTGGACAGGGGTTAGATACGCAGTATTTT.

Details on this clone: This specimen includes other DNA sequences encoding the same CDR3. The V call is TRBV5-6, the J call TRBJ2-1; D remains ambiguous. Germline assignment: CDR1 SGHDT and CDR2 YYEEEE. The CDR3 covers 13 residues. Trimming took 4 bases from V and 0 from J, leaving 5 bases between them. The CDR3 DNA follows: TGTGCCAGCAGCCTGAGCTCCTACAATGAGCAGTTCTTC. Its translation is CASSLSSYNEQFF.

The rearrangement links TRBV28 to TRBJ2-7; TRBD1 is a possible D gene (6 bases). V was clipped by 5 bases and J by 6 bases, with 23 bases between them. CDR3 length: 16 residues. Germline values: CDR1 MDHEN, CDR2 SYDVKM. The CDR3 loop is CASSQPWAGAPFEQYF. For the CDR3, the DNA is TGTGCCAGCAGTCAACCTTGGGCAGGGGCTCCTTTCGAGCAGTACTTC. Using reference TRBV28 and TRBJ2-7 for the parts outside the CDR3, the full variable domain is DVKVTQSSRYLVKRTGEKVFLECVQDMDHENMFWYRQDPGLGLRLIYFSYDVKMKEKGDIPEGYSVSREKKERFSLILESASTNQTSMYLCASSQPWAGAPFEQYFGPGTRLTVT.

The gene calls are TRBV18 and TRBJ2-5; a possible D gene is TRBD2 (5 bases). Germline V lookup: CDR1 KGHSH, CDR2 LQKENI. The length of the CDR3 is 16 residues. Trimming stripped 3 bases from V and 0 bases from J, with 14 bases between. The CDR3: CASSPPEAEYQETQYF. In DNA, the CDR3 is TGTGCCAGCTCACCCCCGGAGGCCGAGTACCAAGAGACCCAGTACTTC.

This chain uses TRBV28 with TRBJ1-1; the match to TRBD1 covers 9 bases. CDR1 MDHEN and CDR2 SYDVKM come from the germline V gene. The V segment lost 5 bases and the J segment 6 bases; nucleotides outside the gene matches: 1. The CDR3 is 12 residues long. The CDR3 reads CASSRQGAEAFF. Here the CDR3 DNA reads TGTGCCAGCAGTCGACAGGGGGCTGAAGCTTTCTTT.

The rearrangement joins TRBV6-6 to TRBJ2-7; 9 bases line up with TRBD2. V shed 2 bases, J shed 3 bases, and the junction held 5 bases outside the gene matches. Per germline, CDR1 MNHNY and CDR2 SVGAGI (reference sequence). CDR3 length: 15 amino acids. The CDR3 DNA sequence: TGTGCCAGCAGTTACGCTAGCGGGAATATCTACGAGCAGTACTTC. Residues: CASSYASGNIYEQYF.

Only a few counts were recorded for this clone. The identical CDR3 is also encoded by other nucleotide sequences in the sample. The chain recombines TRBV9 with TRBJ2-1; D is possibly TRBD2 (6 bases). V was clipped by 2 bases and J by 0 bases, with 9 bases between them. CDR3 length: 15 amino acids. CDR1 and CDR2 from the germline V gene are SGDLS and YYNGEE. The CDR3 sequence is CASSVSGSSYNEQFF. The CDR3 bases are TGTGCCAGCAGCGTTAGCGGAAGCTCCTACAATGAGCAGTTCTTC.

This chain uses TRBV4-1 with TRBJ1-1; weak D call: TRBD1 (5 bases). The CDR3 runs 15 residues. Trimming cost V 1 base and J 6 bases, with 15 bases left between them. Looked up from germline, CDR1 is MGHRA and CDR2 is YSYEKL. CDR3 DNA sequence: TGCGCCAGCAGCCAAGTCAGCAGATGGGACGCTGAAGCTTTCTTT. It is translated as CASSQVSRWDAEAFF.

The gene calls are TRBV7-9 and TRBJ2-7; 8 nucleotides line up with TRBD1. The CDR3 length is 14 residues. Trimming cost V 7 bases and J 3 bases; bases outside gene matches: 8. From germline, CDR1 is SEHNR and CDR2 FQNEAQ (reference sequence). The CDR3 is CASTNLGQVYEQYF. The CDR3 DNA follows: TGTGCCAGCACCAATTTGGGACAGGTCTACGAGCAGTACTTC.

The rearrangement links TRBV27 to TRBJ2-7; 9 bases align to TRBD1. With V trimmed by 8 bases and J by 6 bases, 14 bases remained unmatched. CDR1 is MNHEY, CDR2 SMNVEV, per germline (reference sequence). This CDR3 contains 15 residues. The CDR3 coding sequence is TGTGCCAGCTGTAATCCCGGGACAGGGTTCGGCGAGCAGTACTTC. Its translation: CASCNPGTGFGEQYF.

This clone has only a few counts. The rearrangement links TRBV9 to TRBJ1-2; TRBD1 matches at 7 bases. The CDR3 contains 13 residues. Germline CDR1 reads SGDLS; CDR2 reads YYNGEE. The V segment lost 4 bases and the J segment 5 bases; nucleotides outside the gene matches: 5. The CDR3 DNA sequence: TGTGCCAGCAGCCTCGGGACAGCTTATGGCTACACCTTC. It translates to CASSLGTAYGYTF.

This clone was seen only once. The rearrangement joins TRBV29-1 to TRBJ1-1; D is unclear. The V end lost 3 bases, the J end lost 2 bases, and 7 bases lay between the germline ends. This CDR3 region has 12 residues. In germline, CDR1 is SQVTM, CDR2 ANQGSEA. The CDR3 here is CSVESLNTEAFF. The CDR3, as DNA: TGCAGCGTTGAGTCACTTAACACTGAAGCTTTCTTT.

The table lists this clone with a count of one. The CDR3 DNA reads as TGCGCCAGCAGCCAAGTCGGGCTAGTCTCCTACGAGCAGTACTTC. Encoded protein: CASSQVGLVSYEQYF. J is TRBJ2-7 and V is TRBV4-1; D unclear. The CDR3 contains 15 residues. The V and J ends lost 1 base and 0 bases respectively, with 10 bases between them. Germline assignment: CDR1 MGHRA and CDR2 YSYEKL.

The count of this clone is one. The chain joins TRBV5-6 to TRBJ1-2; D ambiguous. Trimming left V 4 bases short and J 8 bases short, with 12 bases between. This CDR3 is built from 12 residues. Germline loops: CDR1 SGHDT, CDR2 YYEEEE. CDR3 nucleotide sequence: TGTGCCAGCAGCCCGGGAGGGCGGGGCTACACCTTC. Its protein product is CASSPGGRGYTF.

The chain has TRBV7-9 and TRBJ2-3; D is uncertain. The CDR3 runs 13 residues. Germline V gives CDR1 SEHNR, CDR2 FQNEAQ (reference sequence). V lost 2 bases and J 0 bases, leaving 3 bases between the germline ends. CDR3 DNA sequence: TGTGCCAGCAGCTTACTAAGCACAGATACGCAGTATTTT. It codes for CASSLLSTDTQYF.

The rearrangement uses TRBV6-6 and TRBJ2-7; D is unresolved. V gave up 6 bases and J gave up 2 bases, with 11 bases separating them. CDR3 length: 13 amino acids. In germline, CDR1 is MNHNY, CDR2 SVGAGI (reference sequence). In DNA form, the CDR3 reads TGTGCCAGCAGCGTAGGACCAACCTACGAGCAGTACTTC. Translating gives CASSVGPTYEQYF.

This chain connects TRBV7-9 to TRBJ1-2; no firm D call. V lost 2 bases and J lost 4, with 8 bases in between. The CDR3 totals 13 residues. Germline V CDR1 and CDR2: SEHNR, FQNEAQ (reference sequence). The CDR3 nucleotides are TGTGCCAGCAGCTTAAAAGTCCCCTATGGCTACACCTTC. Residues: CASSLKVPYGYTF.

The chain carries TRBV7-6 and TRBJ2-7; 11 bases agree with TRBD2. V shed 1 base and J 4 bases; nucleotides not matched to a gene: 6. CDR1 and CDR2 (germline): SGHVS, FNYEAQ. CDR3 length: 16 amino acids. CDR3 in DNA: TGTGCCAGCAGCTTAGGTTCGGCTAGCGGGAGGTACGAGCAGTACTTC. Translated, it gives CASSLGSASGRYEQYF.

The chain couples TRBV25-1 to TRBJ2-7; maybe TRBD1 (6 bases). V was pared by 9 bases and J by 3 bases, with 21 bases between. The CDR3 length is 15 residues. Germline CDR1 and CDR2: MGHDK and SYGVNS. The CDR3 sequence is CASGGPWTVFYEQYF. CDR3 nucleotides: TGTGCCAGTGGAGGCCCCTGGACAGTCTTCTACGAGCAGTACTTC.

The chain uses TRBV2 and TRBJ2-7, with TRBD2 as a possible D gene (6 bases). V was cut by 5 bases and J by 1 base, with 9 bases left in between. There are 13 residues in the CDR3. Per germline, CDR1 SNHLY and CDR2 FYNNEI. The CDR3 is CASSPGRSYEQYF. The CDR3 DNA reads TGTGCCAGCAGTCCAGGGAGGTCCTACGAGCAGTACTTC. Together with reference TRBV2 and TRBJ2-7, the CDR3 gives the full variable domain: EPEVTQTPSHQVTQMGQEVILRCVPISNHLYFYWYRQILGQKVEFLVSFYNNEISEKSEIFDDQFSVERPDGSNFTLKIRSTKLEDSAMYFCASSPGRSYEQYFGPGTRLTVT.

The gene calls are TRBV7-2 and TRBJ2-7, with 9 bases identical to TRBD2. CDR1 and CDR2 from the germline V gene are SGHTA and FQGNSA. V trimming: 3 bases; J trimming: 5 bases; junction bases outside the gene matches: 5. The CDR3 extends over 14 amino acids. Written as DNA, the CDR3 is TGTGCCAGCAGCTTGGCGGGAGGGCCACACGAGCAGTACTTC. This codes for CASSLAGGPHEQYF.